This T cell receptor (beta chain) appears in the sequencing data of a study of shared clonotypes between healthy human individuals. Overall study context: CD4 naive cells filled three plates per donor, CD4 memory three, CD8 naive two and CD8 memory one.

Each replicate PCR on the sorted subsets used about 0.2 ug DNA (around 31,000 T cell genomes). Repertoires were generated with immunoSEQ multiplex PCR, while TCRdb's copy carries only in-frame clones and drops some. The sample has 2,500,000 or so clones; 92% are singletons. Germline V lookup: CDR1 LNHNV, CDR2 YYDKDF (reference sequence). V lost 0 bases, J lost 4 bases, and 9 bases lay in between. The CDR3 contains 14 residues. The study, taken as a whole, reports: Generally, naive subsets (rather than memory subsets) showed larger estimated richness. Rarefaction demonstrated incomplete sorted-subset sequencing despite large depth.

To note about this clone: Antigen: not known.

The V gene is TRBV15, the J gene TRBJ1-2; D is perhaps TRBD1 (6 bases). Sequencing input: naive CD4+ T cells from PBMCs. Regarding subset: CD45RA+ positively selected. The receptor comes from a young man in good health. Some clones in this sample may be carry-over from other donors' samples. For the CDR3, the DNA is TGTGCCACCAGCAGAGATGGACAGCCCTATGGCTACACCTTC. This translates into CATSRDGQPYGYTF.